This record covers a single TCR beta chain. V shed 2 bases, J shed 6 bases, and the junction held 5 bases outside the gene matches. The CDR3 has 15 residues. Germline-derived CDR1 and CDR2 are LGHDT and YNNKEL (reference sequence). The data are from a study of blood T cell repertoires in COVID-19. About the research overall: Samples of COVID-19 (acute and convalescent) were obtained from the United States, Italy and Spain.

Original processing notes: Counts of nucleated cells, estimated from reference gene primer amplification, were obtained. TCRdb keeps only in-frame clones here, not all; method: immunoSEQ multiplex PCR. For V, J and clone size, that table is used; D and trimming come from the DNA. This sample yields 70,000 or so clones, of which 70% to 90% are seen a single time; approximately 16% belongs to the top ten. Sequencing was carried out using peripheral blood. This TCR was recovered from a man aged 35 to 55 with COVID-19, enrolled during active disease. V is TRBV3-1 (or the pseudogene TRBV3-2) and J is TRBJ2-5; 11 nucleotides line up with TRBD1. The CDR3 bases are TGTGCCAGCAGCCAATCGGACAGGGGGCCTAAGACCCAGTACTTC. It is translated as CASSQSDRGPKTQYF.